The 27 T cell receptor beta chains below all came from one sample that was sequenced in a study of blood T cell repertoires in COVID-19. Only in-frame clones appear in the TCRdb table, and some are missing; sequencing was by immunoSEQ multiplex PCR. Of roughly 200,000 clones listed, roughly 80% are singletons. The source material was peripheral blood. All receptors come from an older woman with acute or convalescent COVID-19.

The gene calls are TRBV27 and TRBJ1-5; no clear D gene. V was trimmed by 5 bases and J by 3 bases, leaving 11 bases between them. Germline CDR1 and CDR2: MNHEY and SMNVEV (reference sequence). The CDR3 extends over 14 amino acids. CDR3 amino acids: CASSPSGFNQPQHF. The CDR3 nucleotides read TGTGCCAGCAGTCCGTCAGGTTTCAATCAGCCCCAGCATTTT.

This clone showed up just a few times. This chain uses TRBV19 with TRBJ1-2; D gene unclear. With 1 base removed from V and 2 bases from J, the gap between germline ends came to 14 bases. CDR1 LNHDA and CDR2 SQIVND come from the germline V gene (reference sequence). The CDR3 is 16 residues long. The chain's CDR3 is CASSIVRGGSNYGYTF. In DNA form, the CDR3 reads TGTGCCAGTAGTATAGTGCGGGGAGGATCCAACTATGGCTACACCTTC.

This chain uses TRBV19 with TRBJ1-2, with D perhaps matching TRBD1 (6 bases). This CDR3 is 13 amino acids long. Germline V gene sequence: CDR1 LNHDA, CDR2 SQIVND (reference sequence). V was clipped by 4 bases and J by 6 bases, with 12 bases between them. CDR3 region: CASSTRGGNGYTF. CDR3 sequence (DNA): TGTGCCAGTAGTACAAGGGGGGGAAATGGCTACACCTTC.

This clone has only a few counts. The CDR3 nucleotides read TGTGCCAGCAGGCCCACAGGGGCCCTCCCGAAGACCTACGAGCAGTACTTC. Translating gives CASRPTGALPKTYEQYF. The V call is TRBV28, the J call TRBJ2-7; 7 bases agree with TRBD1. Germline-derived CDR1 and CDR2 are MDHEN and SYDVKM. This CDR3 spans 17 amino acids. Unmatched junction bases numbered 16, after V lost 6 bases and J lost 2 bases.

This chain uses TRBV19 with TRBJ1-5, with 7 positions matching TRBD1. Germline lookup yields CDR1 LNHDA and CDR2 SQIVND (reference sequence). V trimming: 7 bases; J trimming: 7 bases; junction bases outside the gene matches: 4. There are 12 residues in the CDR3. In DNA form, the CDR3 reads TGTGCCAGTACACGGGACAGCCAGCCCCAGCATTTT. As protein: CASTRDSQPQHF.

The J gene is TRBJ2-1, the V gene TRBV2, with D possibly being TRBD2 (6 bases). The V gene's germline CDR1 is SNHLY and CDR2 FYNNEI. This CDR3 spans 11 amino acids. The V gene lost 5 bases and the J gene lost 10 bases, with 9 bases spanning the gap. This chain's CDR3 is CASSLAVEQFF. The DNA for the CDR3 is TGTGCCAGCAGTTTAGCGGTCGAGCAGTTCTTC.

Concerning this clone itself: Within the sample, other DNA sequences also encode this same CDR3. V usage is TRBV24-1 and J usage is TRBJ1-1, with D possibly TRBD1 on 6 matching bases. Trimming shortened V by 5 bases and J by 8 bases, and 11 bases separated the two germline ends. The germline gives CDR1 KGHDR, CDR2 SFDVKD. The CDR3 extends over 12 amino acids. In DNA, the CDR3 is TGTGCCACCAGTGTTACCGGGACAGAAGCTTTCTTT. Encoded protein: CATSVTGTEAFF.

This rearrangement joins TRBV3-1 (or the pseudogene TRBV3-2) to TRBJ2-5; TRBD2 agrees at 10 bases. The CDR3 sequence is 17 residues long. The V gene's germline CDR1 is LGHDT and CDR2 YNNKEL (reference sequence). Unmatched junction bases numbered 6, after V lost 0 bases and J lost 2 bases. The CDR3 region is CASSQDLAGVGQETQYF. For the CDR3, the DNA is TGTGCCAGCAGCCAAGACCTAGCGGGAGTGGGTCAAGAGACCCAGTACTTC.

The chain has TRBV5-1 and TRBJ1-1, with 7 nucleotides matching TRBD1. The CDR3 covers 13 residues. Germline V gene sequence: CDR1 SGHRS, CDR2 YFSETQ. V gave up 3 bases and J gave up 5 bases; unmatched junction bases: 4. CDR3 nucleotides: TGCGCCAGCAGCTATGGCAGGGGGACTGAAGCTTTCTTT. It translates to CASSYGRGTEAFF.

The rearrangement links TRBV28 to TRBJ1-6, with 11 bases identical to TRBD1. The junction had 11 bases not matched to a gene; V was cut back by 4 bases and J by 9 bases. From germline, CDR1 is MDHEN and CDR2 SYDVKM. The CDR3 is made up of 17 amino acids. CDR3 sequence: CASSSGTGGIVGSPLHF. CDR3 bases: TGTGCCAGCAGTTCAGGGACAGGGGGAATAGTAGGTTCACCCCTCCACTTT.

This chain uses TRBV19 with TRBJ2-2, with 9 positions matching TRBD2. There are 17 residues in the CDR3. The V gene's germline CDR1 is LNHDA and CDR2 SQIVND (reference sequence). After removal of 7 bases from V and 4 bases from J, the junction contained 13 bases not matched to a gene. CDR3 in DNA: TGTGCCAGTATGGGGGGGATAGCGGGAGTTTCCACCGGGGAGCTGTTTTTT. Translation gives CASMGGIAGVSTGELFF. Full variable domain (rest looked up from reference TRBV19 and TRBJ2-2): DGGITQSPKYLFRKEGQNVTLSCEQNLNHDAMYWYRQDPGQGLRLIYYSQIVNDFQKGDIAEGYSVSREKKESFPLTVTSAQKNPTAFYLCASMGGIAGVSTGELFFGEGSRLTVL.

The rearrangement links TRBV2 to TRBJ1-5; TRBD1 agrees at 8 bases. The CDR3 spans 13 residues. V shed 7 bases and J 4 bases; nucleotides not matched to a gene: 3. The germline V gene encodes CDR1 SNHLY and CDR2 FYNNEI. The CDR3 loop reads CASTRGLNQPQHF. DNA for the CDR3: TGTGCCAGCACCAGGGGGCTAAATCAGCCCCAGCATTTT.

The chain links TRBV2 to TRBJ2-5; 7 bases align to TRBD2. Looked up from germline, CDR1 is SNHLY and CDR2 is FYNNEI. This CDR3 has 15 amino acids. J lost 1 base, V lost 6 bases, and 8 bases had no gene match. Written as DNA, the CDR3 is TGTGCCAGCAGGCTACTTACTAGCGCCCAAGAGACCCAGTACTTC. Protein sequence: CASRLLTSAQETQYF.

Written as DNA, the CDR3 is TGTGCCAGCGGTGCGGGTTTCACTGAAGCTTTCTTT. Protein: CASGAGFTEAFF. The chain links TRBV27 to TRBJ1-1; D unresolved. CDR1 MNHEY and CDR2 SMNVEV come from the germline V gene (reference sequence). Deletions cut 8 bases from V and 4 bases from J, with 11 bases between. This CDR3 spans 12 amino acids.

This clone was counted a single time. The chain has TRBV5-1 and TRBJ2-7; 7 bases are a match to TRBD2. This CDR3 is 18 amino acids long. Germline CDR1 and CDR2: SGHRS and YFSETQ. J lost 2 bases, V lost 0 bases, and 14 bases had no gene match. CDR3 DNA: TGCGCCAGCAGCTTGGCATCTGGGTCTAGCGGAGGCCCCTACGAGCAGTACTTC. This gives the protein CASSLASGSSGGPYEQYF.

The rearrangement joins TRBV28 to TRBJ2-1; the match to TRBD2 covers 10 bases. The CDR3 has 14 residues. The J segment lost 6 bases and the V segment lost 5 bases, leaving 4 bases of the junction unmatched. Germline V gives CDR1 MDHEN, CDR2 SYDVKM. The CDR3 here is CASSPGTSVNEQFF. CDR3 coding DNA: TGTGCCAGCAGTCCCGGGACTAGCGTCAATGAGCAGTTCTTC.

The V call is TRBV24-1, the J call TRBJ2-6; D is uncertain. Germline V gene sequence: CDR1 KGHDR, CDR2 SFDVKD. The CDR3 runs 17 residues. Trimming cost V 3 bases and J 0 bases, with 11 bases left between them. For the CDR3, the DNA is TGTGCCACCAGTGATCCGATACCCGGCTCTGGGGCCAACGTCCTGACTTTC. Its protein product is CATSDPIPGSGANVLTF.

The count of this clone is one. V is TRBV6-5 and J is TRBJ2-2, with D unclear. The V and J ends lost 2 bases and 3 bases respectively, with 13 bases between them. The germline V gene encodes CDR1 MNHEY and CDR2 SVGAGI. This CDR3 has 16 residues. CDR3 amino acids: CASSYLPSTHTGELFF. In DNA, the CDR3 is TGTGCCAGCAGTTACCTACCGTCTACTCACACCGGGGAGCTGTTTTTT.

This clone was seen a few times. This rearrangement joins TRBV30 to TRBJ1-5; TRBD1 matches 9 bases. This CDR3 is 15 amino acids long. Unmatched junction bases numbered 5, after V lost 0 bases and J lost 5 bases. Germline V lookup: CDR1 GTSNPN, CDR2 SVGIG (reference sequence). CDR3 nucleotide sequence: TGTGCCTGGAGTGTAGGGGGACAGGGCTATCAGCCCCAGCATTTT. This codes for CAWSVGGQGYQPQHF. The whole variable domain, remainder taken from reference TRBV30 and TRBJ1-5, is SQTIHQWPATLVQPVGSPLSLECTVEGTSNPNLYWYRQAAGRGLQLLFYSVGIGQISSEVPQNLSASRPQDRQFILSSKKLLLSDSGFYLCAWSVGGQGYQPQHFGDGTRLSIL.

The J gene is TRBJ2-7, the V gene TRBV11-2; maybe TRBD2 (5 bases). This CDR3 is 11 amino acids long. CDR1 is SGHAT and CDR2 is FQNNGV in the germline V gene. V dropped 1 base and J dropped 9 bases, with 7 bases sitting between them. CDR3 residues: CASSLGERQYF. Written as DNA, the CDR3 is TGTGCCAGCAGCTTAGGGGAGAGGCAGTACTTC.

This clone was recorded once. This sequence joins TRBV14 and TRBJ1-3; TRBD1 aligns across 9 bases. The ends lost 4 bases at V and 6 bases at J; junction bases unmatched: 7. Germline assignment: CDR1 SGHDN and CDR2 FVKESK. The CDR3 has 15 amino acids. The CDR3 DNA follows: TGTGCCAGCAGCCGCGACGGGACAGGGCAAAACACCATATATTTT. Protein sequence: CASSRDGTGQNTIYF.

This sequence joins TRBV3-1 (or the pseudogene TRBV3-2) and TRBJ1-2; TRBD1 matches at 8 bases. The trim removed 5 bases at V and 5 bases at J, leaving 10 bases unmatched. This CDR3 comprises 15 residues. The germline gives CDR1 LGHDT, CDR2 YNNKEL (reference sequence). The CDR3 region is CASSLSGTGEYGYTF. The CDR3 DNA is TGTGCCAGCAGCTTATCCGGGACAGGAGAGTATGGCTACACCTTC.

The chain carries TRBV6-5 and TRBJ1-4; tentative D call: TRBD1 (6 bases). Trimming took 6 bases from V and 6 from J, leaving 14 bases between them. CDR1 MNHEY and CDR2 SVGAGI come from the germline V gene. This CDR3 is 14 amino acids long. This chain's CDR3 is CASSPQGWDEKLFF. The CDR3 region has the DNA TGTGCCAGCAGCCCACAGGGATGGGATGAAAAACTGTTTTTT.

This chain links TRBV18 with TRBJ2-5; 7 nucleotides match TRBD2. Looked up from germline, CDR1 is KGHSH and CDR2 is LQKENI. J lost 5 bases, V lost 6 bases, and 3 bases had no gene match. This CDR3 is 12 amino acids long. CDR3: CASSPAGETQYF. The CDR3 DNA reads as TGTGCCAGCTCGCCAGCGGGGGAGACCCAGTACTTC.

The J gene is TRBJ1-4, the V gene TRBV2, with TRBD1 identical over 7 bases. Germline lookup yields CDR1 SNHLY and CDR2 FYNNEI. Trimming at V came to 6 bases and at J to 4 bases, leaving 8 bases not matched to a gene. This CDR3 spans 15 amino acids. The CDR3 loop is CASRLTGVDNEKLFF. CDR3 sequence (DNA): TGTGCCAGCAGGCTAACAGGGGTGGATAATGAAAAACTGTTTTTT.

In this sample, this clone is medium-sized. The rearrangement joins TRBV20-1 to TRBJ1-4; D is uncertain. In germline, CDR1 is DFQATT, CDR2 SNEGSKA (reference sequence). Trimming took off 1 base at V and 8 bases at J, with 5 bases between the two ends. This CDR3 has 11 residues. The CDR3 loop reads CSARGVEKLFF. CDR3 sequence (DNA): TGCAGTGCTAGAGGTGTAGAAAAACTGTTTTTT.

This chain links TRBV11-3 with TRBJ2-1; 8 nucleotides agree with TRBD2. Looked up from germline, CDR1 is SGHNT and CDR2 is YENEEA. This CDR3 comprises 15 residues. Trimming at V came to 4 bases and at J to 4 bases, leaving 6 bases not matched to a gene. DNA of the CDR3: TGTGCCAGCAGCTCGAGCGGGAGAGCATACAATGAGCAGTTCTTC. Translating gives CASSSSGRAYNEQFF.